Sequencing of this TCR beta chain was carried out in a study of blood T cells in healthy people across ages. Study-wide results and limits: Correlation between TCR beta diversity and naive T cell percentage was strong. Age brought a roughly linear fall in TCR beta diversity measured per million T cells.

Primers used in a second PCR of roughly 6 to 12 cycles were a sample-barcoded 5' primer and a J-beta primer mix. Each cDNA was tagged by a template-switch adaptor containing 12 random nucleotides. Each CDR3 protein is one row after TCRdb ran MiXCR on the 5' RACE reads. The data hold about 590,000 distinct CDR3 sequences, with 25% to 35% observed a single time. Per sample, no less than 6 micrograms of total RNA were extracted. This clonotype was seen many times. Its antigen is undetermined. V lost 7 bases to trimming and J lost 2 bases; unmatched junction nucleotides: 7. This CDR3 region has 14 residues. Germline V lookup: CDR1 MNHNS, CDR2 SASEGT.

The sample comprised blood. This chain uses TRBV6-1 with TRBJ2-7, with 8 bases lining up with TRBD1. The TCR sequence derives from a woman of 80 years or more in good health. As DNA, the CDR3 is TGTGCCAGCAAATTGCAGGGGGCGACCTACGAGCAGTACTTC. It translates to CASKLQGATYEQYF.